This TCR beta chain comes out of a study of CD8 T cells in ankylosing spondylitis. General study findings and limits: For ankylosing spondylitis blood, a TCR beta motif of roughly 8 highly homologous variants appeared characteristic. Some of the motif variants had earlier been found in reactive arthritis patients' fluid and blood. The authors found the disease-linked clones to be CD8+ and relatively rare in peripheral blood.

This clonotype has a count of ten or more. The antigen is not known. Preparation of TCR beta libraries was done by quantitative 5'-RACE with molecular barcodes. TCRdb recomputed calls from the 5' RACE reads with MiXCR, one row per CDR3 protein. The sample holds fewer than 550,000 distinct CDR3 sequences; approximately 5.3% are singletons and the top ten take 3% to 4.5%. V was clipped by 0 bases and J by 3 bases, with 8 bases between them. The CDR3 consists of 14 residues. CDR1 is LGHNA, CDR2 YSLEER, per germline. The receptor's source is a male donor with ankylosing spondylitis. The rearrangement uses TRBV4-3 and TRBJ1-2; D unresolved. The sequenced material came from blood, either unsorted or a sorted T cell fraction (not recorded which). CDR3 nucleotides: TGCGCCAGCAGCCAAGATCGCAACGACTATGGCTACACCTTC. It encodes CASSQDRNDYGYTF.